Listed below are T cell receptor beta chains from one sample, sequenced in a study of blood T cell repertoires in COVID-19. Data came from immunoSEQ multiplex PCR; TCRdb stores just in-frame clones and leaves some out. The profile shows around 120,000 clones, approximately 80% of them singletons. Sequencing was done on a sample of peripheral blood. Source of these receptors: a man in his 70s with acute or convalescent COVID-19. Both conserved end residues are part of each CDR3. The D gene is left open where the match is weak. Rows give clone size only sometimes, using once, few, many, or a class for an expanded clone.

12,NA,TRBJ1-2,TRBV14,medium-sized,CASSPAAYGYTF,TGTGCCAGCAGCCCCGCGGCGTATGGCTACACCTTC
16,TRBD1,TRBJ2-3,TRBV9,NA,CASSAPRQGSADTQYF,TGTGCCAGCAGCGCCCCTCGACAGGGTTCGGCAGATACGCAGTATTTT
17,NA,TRBJ2-3,TRBV10-3,NA,CAISGSGTESGVDTQYF,TGTGCCATCAGTGGGTCGGGGACAGAGTCGGGGGTAGATACGCAGTATTTT
13,NA,TRBJ2-3,TRBV12-5,NA,CASGTRPGDTQYF,TGTGCTAGTGGTACCAGACCAGGGGATACGCAGTATTTT
17,TRBD2,TRBJ2-3,TRBV5-1,NA,CASSLGTSGGSTDTQYF,TGCGCCAGCAGCTTGGGGACTAGCGGGGGGAGCACAGATACGCAGTATTTT
14,NA,TRBJ2-3,TRBV18,few,CASSPLLSTDTQYF,TGTGCCAGCTCACCACTCTTGAGCACAGATACGCAGTATTTT
12,NA,TRBJ2-7,TRBV12-3/TRBV12-4,once,CASSSGFYEQYF,TGTGCCAGCAGTTCGGGGTTCTACGAGCAGTACTTC
13,NA,TRBJ1-2,TRBV11-1,NA,CASSLTVDYGYTF,TGTGCCAGCAGCTTAACGGTTGACTATGGCTACACCTTC
10,NA,TRBJ1-2,TRBV7-9,few,CASSHRRVTF,TGTGCCAGCAGCCATCGTCGAGTGACCTTC
15,TRBD1,TRBJ1-1,TRBV6-5,once,CASSPRDRGNTEAFF,TGTGCCAGCAGTCCTCGGGACAGGGGAAACACTGAAGCTTTCTTT
11,NA,TRBJ2-2,TRBV10-3,NA,CAIKGGGELFF,TGTGCCATCAAGGGAGGCGGGGAGCTGTTTTTT
15,NA,TRBJ2-7,TRBV11-2,NA,CASSHTLAFPYEQYF,TGTGCCAGCAGCCACACACTAGCCTTTCCCTACGAGCAGTACTTC
15,TRBD2,TRBJ2-5,TRBV19,NA,CASSIPAGGLETQYF,TGTGCCAGTAGTATACCAGCGGGGGGGTTAGAGACCCAGTACTTC
16,NA,TRBJ2-1,TRBV24-1,NA,CATSEPSGGRANEQFF,TGTGCCACCAGTGAGCCCTCAGGGGGGCGAGCCAATGAGCAGTTCTTC
17,NA,TRBJ2-1,TRBV4-2,NA,CASSQESAGALHNEQFF,TGTGCCAGCAGCCAAGAGTCGGCGGGGGCCCTTCACAATGAGCAGTTCTTC
16,TRBD2,TRBJ2-7,TRBV6-6,NA,CASTLNPTSGAYEQYF,TGTGCCAGCACCCTAAACCCCACTAGCGGGGCCTACGAGCAGTACTTC
14,NA,TRBJ2-5,TRBV9,few,CASSVVGGQETQYF,TGTGCCAGCAGCGTAGTAGGGGGTCAAGAGACCCAGTACTTC
15,NA,TRBJ2-2,TRBV4-1,NA,CASSVVGAVSGELFF,TGCGCCAGCAGCGTGGTGGGAGCGGTCTCCGGGGAGCTGTTTTTT
15,NA,TRBJ1-5,TRBV6-5,NA,CASRRREEGNQPQHF,TGTGCCAGCAGGAGGAGGGAGGAAGGCAATCAGCCCCAGCATTTT
16,TRBD2,TRBJ2-1,TRBV5-1,NA,CASSLRLAETYNEQFF,TGCGCCAGCAGCTTAAGACTAGCGGAGACCTACAATGAGCAGTTCTTC
16,TRBD2,TRBJ2-3,TRBV5-1,NA,CASSLGLAGGIDTQYF,TGCGCCAGCAGCTTGGGTCTAGCGGGGGGAATAGATACGCAGTATTTT
14,NA,TRBJ1-6,TRBV5-5,NA,CASSTGQPWSPLHF,TGTGCCAGCAGCACAGGACAGCCCTGGTCACCCCTCCACTTT
13,NA,TRBJ1-1,TRBV10-1,NA,CASGPSGGGEAFF,TGCGCCAGCGGGCCAAGCGGGGGGGGTGAAGCTTTCTTT
12,NA,TRBJ1-2,TRBV28,NA,CASSLVPSGYTF,TGTGCCAGCAGTTTAGTCCCCTCTGGCTACACCTTC
12,NA,TRBJ2-5,TRBV29-1,NA,CSVVDGRETQYF,TGCAGCGTTGTCGATGGGAGGGAGACCCAGTACTTC
13,TRBD2,TRBJ2-3,TRBV4-2,NA,CASSQGLADTQYF,TGTGCCAGCAGCCAGGGACTAGCAGATACGCAGTATTTT
17,TRBD2,TRBJ2-3,TRBV5-1,NA,CASSLVTSGERTDTQYF,TGCGCCAGCAGCTTGGTGACTAGCGGGGAACGCACAGATACGCAGTATTTT
19,TRBD2,TRBJ2-6,TRBV4-2,NA,CASSREPLAGGTGANVLTF,TGTGCCAGCAGCCGCGAACCACTAGCGGGGGGGACTGGGGCCAACGTCCTGACTTTC
14,TRBD1,TRBJ1-6,TRBV11-3,NA,CASSSTGARTPLHF,TGTGCCAGCAGCTCCACAGGGGCCAGGACACCCCTCCACTTT
14,TRBD1,TRBJ1-6,TRBV19,NA,CASSTTGYYSPLHF,TGTGCCAGTAGTACGACAGGGTACTATTCACCCCTCCACTTT
13,NA,TRBJ1-5,TRBV2,NA,CASQQDSNQPQHF,TGTGCCAGCCAACAGGATAGCAATCAGCCCCAGCATTTT
13,NA,TRBJ1-2,TRBV5-1,NA,CASSLDRDYGYTF,TGCGCCAGCAGCTTGGACAGAGACTATGGCTACACCTTC
15,TRBD1,TRBJ2-1,TRBV9,few,CASSLTGGSYNEQFF,TGTGCCAGCAGCCTCACAGGGGGCTCCTACAATGAGCAGTTCTTC
17,NA,TRBJ2-2,TRBV6-2/TRBV6-3,NA,CASSYRGQIKNTGELFF,TGTGCCAGCAGTTACCGAGGTCAGATAAAGAACACCGGGGAGCTGTTTTTT
12,NA,TRBJ2-7,TRBV10-3,NA,CAISEFLTEQYF,TGTGCCATCAGTGAGTTTCTTACTGAGCAGTACTTC
15,TRBD1,TRBJ1-1,TRBV6-5,NA,CASSSGGAGNTEAFF,TGTGCCAGCAGCTCAGGGGGTGCCGGGAACACTGAAGCTTTCTTT
14,TRBD2,TRBJ2-1,TRBV5-1,NA,CASSSGGNYNEQFF,TGCGCCAGCAGCAGCGGGGGCAACTACAATGAGCAGTTCTTC
13,TRBD2,TRBJ2-1,TRBV29-1,NA,CSVVSGGDNEQFF,TGCAGCGTTGTTAGCGGGGGGGATAATGAGCAGTTCTTC
14,TRBD1,TRBJ1-4,TRBV28,NA,CASSETGRFEKLFF,TGTGCCAGCAGTGAGACAGGGCGGTTTGAAAAACTGTTTTTT
16,TRBD2,TRBJ2-1,TRBV24-1,NA,CATSDLTGGAYNEQFF,TGTGCCACCAGTGACCTGACGGGGGGAGCCTACAATGAGCAGTTCTTC
15,TRBD1,TRBJ2-6,TRBV5-1,NA,CASNQGAPGANVLTF,TGCGCCAGCAACCAGGGGGCGCCTGGGGCCAACGTCCTGACTTTC
13,TRBD1,TRBJ1-5,TRBV6-5,NA,CASSRDRDQPQHF,TGTGCCAGCAGCCGCGACAGGGATCAGCCCCAGCATTTT
15,TRBD1,TRBJ2-2,TRBV24-1,NA,CATSDTGTGSGELFF,TGTGCCACCAGTGATACGGGGACAGGGTCCGGGGAGCTGTTTTTT
14,NA,TRBJ1-5,TRBV19,NA,CASNTGPFNQPQHF,TGTGCCAGTAACACAGGCCCGTTTAATCAGCCCCAGCATTTT
16,TRBD1,TRBJ2-7,TRBV6-1,NA,CASSGYYQGVGYEQYF,TGTGCCAGCAGTGGGTATTATCAGGGGGTGGGCTACGAGCAGTACTTC
15,NA,TRBJ2-5,TRBV5-5,NA,CASSSPWRRGETQYF,TGTGCCAGCAGTTCACCATGGCGCCGGGGAGAGACCCAGTACTTC
13,TRBD2,TRBJ2-5,TRBV10-3,NA,CAISGGARETQYF,TGTGCCATTAGCGGGGGGGCCCGGGAGACCCAGTACTTC
16,NA,TRBJ1-1,TRBV11-2,NA,CASSPRQDIMNTEAFF,TGTGCCAGCAGCCCAAGACAGGATATAATGAACACTGAAGCTTTCTTT
13,NA,TRBJ2-3,TRBV5-6,few,CASSWGRTDTQYF,TGTGCCAGCAGCTGGGGCCGCACAGATACGCAGTATTTT
13,NA,TRBJ1-5,TRBV24-1,once,CATSFQGNQPQHF,TGTGCCACCAGTTTCCAGGGCAATCAGCCCCAGCATTTT
13,NA,TRBJ2-3,TRBV5-4,NA,CASSLRGTDTQYF,TGTGCCAGCAGCTTGCGGGGCACAGATACGCAGTATTTT